This T cell receptor beta chain is drawn from a study of a mutant IDH1 vaccine in newly diagnosed glioma. The wider study: A roughly 62% male, around 40% female split and a mean age of about 40 years characterized treated patients. Before enrollment, the patients had been treated with radiotherapy alone, temozolomide alone, or both together. Most of them had received both.

Noted time point: week 35, safety follow-up. Doses consisted of 300 ug of mutant IDH1 20-mer peptide each, paired with topical imiquimod. Vaccination of patients was performed eight times, in weeks 1, 3, 5, 7, 11, 15, 19 and 23. A word on this clone: The target antigen is unknown.

Assay used: immunoSEQ multiplex PCR; TCRdb lists only in-frame clones, some missing. The sample yields roughly 26,000 clones, approximately 87% seen once. V was shortened by 5 bases and J by 4 bases, with 21 bases between the two germline ends. Germline V gene lookup returns CDR1 SGHVS and CDR2 FQNEAQ. The CDR3 consists of 17 residues. The chain couples TRBV7-8 to TRBJ1-5; D is undetermined. This TCR was sampled from a man under 40 with glioma. The source material was PBMCs, sampled from a glioma patient whose treatment included an IDH1 peptide vaccine. This CDR3 is CASSPTRRATPNQPQHF. The CDR3 DNA reads TGTGCCAGCAGCCCGACCCGGCGGGCTACCCCTAATCAGCCCCAGCATTTT. Full variable domain (rest looked up from reference TRBV7-8 and TRBJ1-5): GAGVSQSPRYKVAKRGQDVALRCDPISGHVSLFWYQQALGQGPEFLTYFQNEAQLDKSGLPSDRFFAERPEGSVSTLKIQRTQQEDSAVYLCASSPTRRATPNQPQHFGDGTRLSIL.